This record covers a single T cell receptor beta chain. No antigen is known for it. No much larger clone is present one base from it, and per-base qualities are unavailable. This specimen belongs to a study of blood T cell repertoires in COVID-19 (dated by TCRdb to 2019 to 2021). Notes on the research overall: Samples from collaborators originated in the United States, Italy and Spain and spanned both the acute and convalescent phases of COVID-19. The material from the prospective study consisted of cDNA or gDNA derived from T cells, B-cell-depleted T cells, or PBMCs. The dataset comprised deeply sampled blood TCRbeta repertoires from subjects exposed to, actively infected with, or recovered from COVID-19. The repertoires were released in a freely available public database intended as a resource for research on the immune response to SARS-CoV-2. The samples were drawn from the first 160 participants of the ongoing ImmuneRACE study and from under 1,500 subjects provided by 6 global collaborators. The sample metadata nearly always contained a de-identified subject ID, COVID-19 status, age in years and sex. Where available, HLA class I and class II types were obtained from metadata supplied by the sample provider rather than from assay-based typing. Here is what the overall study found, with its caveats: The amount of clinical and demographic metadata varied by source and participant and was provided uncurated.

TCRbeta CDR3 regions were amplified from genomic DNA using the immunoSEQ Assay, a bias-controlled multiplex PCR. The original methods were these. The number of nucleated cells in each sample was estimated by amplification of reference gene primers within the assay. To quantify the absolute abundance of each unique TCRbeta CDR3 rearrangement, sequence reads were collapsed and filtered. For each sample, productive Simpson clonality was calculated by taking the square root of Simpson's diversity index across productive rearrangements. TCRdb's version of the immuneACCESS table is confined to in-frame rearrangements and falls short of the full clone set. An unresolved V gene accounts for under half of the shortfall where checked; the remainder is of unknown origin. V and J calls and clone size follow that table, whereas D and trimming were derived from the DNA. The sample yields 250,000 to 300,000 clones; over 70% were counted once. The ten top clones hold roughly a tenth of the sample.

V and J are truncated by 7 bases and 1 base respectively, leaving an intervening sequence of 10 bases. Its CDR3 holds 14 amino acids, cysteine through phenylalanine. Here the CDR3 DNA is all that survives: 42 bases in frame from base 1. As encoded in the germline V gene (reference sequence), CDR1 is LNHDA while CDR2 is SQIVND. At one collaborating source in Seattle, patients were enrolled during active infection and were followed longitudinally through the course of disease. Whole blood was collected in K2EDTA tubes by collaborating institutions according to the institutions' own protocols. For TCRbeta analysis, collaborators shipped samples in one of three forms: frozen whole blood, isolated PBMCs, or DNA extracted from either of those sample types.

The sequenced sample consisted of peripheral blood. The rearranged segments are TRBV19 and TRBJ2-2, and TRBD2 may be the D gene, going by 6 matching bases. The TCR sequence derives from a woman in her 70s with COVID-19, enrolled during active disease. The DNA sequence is TGTGCCAGTACTACGCGGGGGAACACCGGGGAGCTGTTTTTT. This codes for CASTTRGNTGELFF.